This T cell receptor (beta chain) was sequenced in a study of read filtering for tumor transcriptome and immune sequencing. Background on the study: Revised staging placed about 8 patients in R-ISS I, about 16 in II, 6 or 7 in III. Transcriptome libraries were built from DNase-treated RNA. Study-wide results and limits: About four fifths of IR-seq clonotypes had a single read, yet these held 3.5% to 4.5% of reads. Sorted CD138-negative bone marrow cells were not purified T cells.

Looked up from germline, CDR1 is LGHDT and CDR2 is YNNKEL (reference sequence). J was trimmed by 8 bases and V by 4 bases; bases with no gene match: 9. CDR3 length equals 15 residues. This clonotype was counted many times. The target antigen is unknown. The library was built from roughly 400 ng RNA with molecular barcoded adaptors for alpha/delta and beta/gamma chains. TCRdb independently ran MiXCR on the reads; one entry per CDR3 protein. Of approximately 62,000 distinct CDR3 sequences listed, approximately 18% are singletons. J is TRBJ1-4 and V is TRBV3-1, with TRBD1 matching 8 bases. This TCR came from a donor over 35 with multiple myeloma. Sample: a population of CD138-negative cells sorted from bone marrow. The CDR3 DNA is TGTGCCAGCAGCCGCCTCCAGGACAGGGACGAAAAACTGTTTTTT. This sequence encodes CASSRLQDRDEKLFF.